The rows below give T cell receptor beta chains drawn from one sample of a study of Ad26.COV2.S vaccination and SARS-CoV-2 variants. TCRdb's copy holds only in-frame clones and misses some; the assay was immunoSEQ multiplex PCR. The sample yields roughly 390,000 clones, 70% to 90% seen once. Sequencing was performed on peripheral blood, taken in a trial of Ad26.COV2.S vaccine versus placebo. The receptors derive from a person aged 18-60 years who received the Ad26.COV2.S COVID-19 vaccine or a placebo. Each CDR3 is given with its conserved first and last residue. The order of the fields is V gene, J gene, D gene, clone size, CDR3 protein, CDR3 DNA. The D gene is left open where the match is weak. Clone size is not always given. Where it is, it says once, few, many or a class for expanded clones.

v_call: TRBV20-1
j_call: TRBJ2-3
d_call: TRBD2
clone_size: once
cdr3_aa: CSASTLAGTTDTQYF
cdr3_nt: TGCAGTGCTAGTACGCTAGCGGGTACCACAGATACGCAGTATTTT

v_call: TRBV3-1/TRBV3-2
j_call: TRBJ2-1
d_call: TRBD2
clone_size: NA
cdr3_aa: CASSQVVAGGSEQFF
cdr3_nt: TGTGCCAGCAGCCAAGTGGTAGCGGGGGGTTCCGAGCAGTTCTTC

v_call: TRBV9
j_call: TRBJ2-6
d_call: TRBD1
clone_size: NA
cdr3_aa: CASSIGTGVAGANVLTF
cdr3_nt: TGTGCCAGCAGCATAGGGACAGGGGTAGCTGGGGCCAACGTCCTGACTTTC

v_call: TRBV19
j_call: TRBJ2-7
d_call: TRBD1
clone_size: NA
cdr3_aa: CASSTQGDPTYEQYF
cdr3_nt: TGTGCCAGTAGTACACAGGGGGATCCCACCTACGAGCAGTACTTC

v_call: TRBV2
j_call: TRBJ2-5
d_call: NA
clone_size: NA
cdr3_aa: CASTQGGTQYF
cdr3_nt: TGTGCCAGCACCCAAGGGGGGACCCAGTACTTC

v_call: TRBV19
j_call: TRBJ1-4
d_call: NA
clone_size: NA
cdr3_aa: CASSIVVNEKLFF
cdr3_nt: TGTGCCAGTAGTATAGTTGTTAATGAAAAACTGTTTTTT

v_call: TRBV7-9
j_call: TRBJ2-7
d_call: NA
clone_size: NA
cdr3_aa: CASSPTRTDYEQYF
cdr3_nt: TGTGCCAGCAGCCCTACTCGGACAGACTACGAGCAGTACTTC

v_call: TRBV7-6
j_call: TRBJ1-4
d_call: NA
clone_size: NA
cdr3_aa: CASSLGSRGLEEKLFF
cdr3_nt: TGTGCCAGCAGCTTAGGAAGTCGGGGTCTGGAGGAAAAACTGTTTTTT

v_call: TRBV7-6
j_call: TRBJ2-1
d_call: NA
clone_size: NA
cdr3_aa: CASSYIIGGTGNEQFF
cdr3_nt: TGTGCCAGCAGCTACATAATCGGGGGCACTGGGAATGAGCAGTTCTTC

v_call: TRBV5-1
j_call: TRBJ1-1
d_call: NA
clone_size: few
cdr3_aa: CASSSTGLTLEAFF
cdr3_nt: TGCGCCAGCAGCTCGACAGGCCTTACTCTTGAAGCTTTCTTT

v_call: TRBV5-1
j_call: TRBJ2-2
d_call: NA
clone_size: once
cdr3_aa: CASTNSATNTGELFF
cdr3_nt: TGCGCCAGCACTAACAGCGCCACGAACACCGGGGAGCTGTTTTTT